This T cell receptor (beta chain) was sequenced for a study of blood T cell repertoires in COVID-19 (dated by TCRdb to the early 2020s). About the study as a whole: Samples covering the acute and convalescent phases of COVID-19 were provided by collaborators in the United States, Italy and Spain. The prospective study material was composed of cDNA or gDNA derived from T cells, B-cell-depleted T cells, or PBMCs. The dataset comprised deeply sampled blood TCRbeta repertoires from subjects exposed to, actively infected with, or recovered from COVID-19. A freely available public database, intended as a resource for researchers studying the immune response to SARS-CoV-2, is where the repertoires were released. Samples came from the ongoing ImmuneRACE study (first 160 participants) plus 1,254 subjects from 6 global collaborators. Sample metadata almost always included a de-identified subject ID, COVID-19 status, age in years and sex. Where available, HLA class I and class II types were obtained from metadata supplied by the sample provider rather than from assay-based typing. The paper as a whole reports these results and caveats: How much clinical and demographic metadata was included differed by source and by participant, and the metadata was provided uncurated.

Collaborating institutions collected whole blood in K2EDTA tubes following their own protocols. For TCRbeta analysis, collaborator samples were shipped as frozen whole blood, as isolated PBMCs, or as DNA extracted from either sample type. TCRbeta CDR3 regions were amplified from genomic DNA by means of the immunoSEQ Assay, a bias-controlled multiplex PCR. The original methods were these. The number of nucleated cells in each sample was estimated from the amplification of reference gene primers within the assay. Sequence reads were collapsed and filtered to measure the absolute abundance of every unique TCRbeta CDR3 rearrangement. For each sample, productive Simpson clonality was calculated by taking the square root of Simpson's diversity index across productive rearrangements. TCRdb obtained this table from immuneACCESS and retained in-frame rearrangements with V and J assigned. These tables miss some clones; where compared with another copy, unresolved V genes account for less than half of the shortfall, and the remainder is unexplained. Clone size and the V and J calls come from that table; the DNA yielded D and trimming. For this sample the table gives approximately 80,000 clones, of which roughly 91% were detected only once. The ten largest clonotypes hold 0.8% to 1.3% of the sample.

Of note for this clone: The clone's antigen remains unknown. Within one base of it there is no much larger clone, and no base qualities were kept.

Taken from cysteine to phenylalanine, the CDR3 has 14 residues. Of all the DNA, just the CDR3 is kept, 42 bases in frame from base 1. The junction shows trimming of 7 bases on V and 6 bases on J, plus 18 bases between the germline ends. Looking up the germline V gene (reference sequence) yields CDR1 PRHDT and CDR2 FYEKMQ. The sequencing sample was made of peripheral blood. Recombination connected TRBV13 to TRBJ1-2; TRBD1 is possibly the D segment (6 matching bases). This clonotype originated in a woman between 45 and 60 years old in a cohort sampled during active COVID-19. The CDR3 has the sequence CASTLGGGFNGYTF. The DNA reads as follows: TGTGCCAGCACCCTAGGGGGGGGTTTCAATGGCTACACCTTC.